This TCR beta chain was sequenced during a study of blood T cell repertoires in COVID-19 (TCRdb year 2020). Turning to the overall study: Samples from collaborators originated in the United States, Italy and Spain and spanned both the acute and convalescent phases of COVID-19. The material from the prospective study consisted of cDNA or gDNA derived from T cells, B-cell-depleted T cells, or PBMCs. Deeply sampled blood TCRbeta repertoires from subjects exposed to, actively infected with, or recovered from COVID-19 were included in the dataset. The repertoires were made available in a free public database intended to serve as a resource for research on the immune response to SARS-CoV-2. Samples came from the ongoing ImmuneRACE study (first 160 participants) plus 1,254 subjects from 6 global collaborators. Nearly every sample came with metadata listing a de-identified subject ID, COVID-19 status, age in years and sex. Where available, HLA class I and class II types were taken from metadata supplied by the sample provider and were not determined by assay-based typing. Findings and caveats that apply to the study as a whole: Clinical and demographic metadata were provided uncurated, with the amount varying by source and participant.

Based on the germline V gene, the CDR1 and CDR2 sequences are SGDLS and YYNGEE. Including the terminal cysteine and phenylalanine, the CDR3 comprises 16 residues. The only DNA kept is the CDR3, 48 bases in frame from the first base. Germline trimming: 0 bases from V, 9 bases from J; junction bases outside gene matches: 5. The collaborating institutions used their own protocols to collect whole blood in K2EDTA tubes. For TCRbeta analysis, collaborator samples were shipped as frozen whole blood, as isolated PBMCs, or as DNA extracted from either sample type. The immunoSEQ Assay, a bias-controlled multiplex PCR, was used to amplify TCRbeta CDR3 regions from genomic DNA. Per the authors' processing: Within the assay, amplification of reference gene primers was used to estimate how many nucleated cells each sample contained. To quantify the absolute abundance of each unique TCRbeta CDR3 rearrangement, sequence reads were collapsed and filtered. For each sample, productive Simpson clonality was calculated as the square root of Simpson's diversity index over productive rearrangements. The source is immuneACCESS, and TCRdb retained only in-frame sequences with V and J called. Part of the clones is not carried over; for the studies checked, unresolved V genes explain less than half of this, and the remainder is unexplained. From that table come the V and J calls and clone size; the DNA was used to work out D and trimming. The sample table shows 240,000 or so clones, and approximately 88% are seen once. Roughly 0.8% of the sample is held by the ten biggest clonotypes.

This clone came up a few times. Its antigen target is currently unknown. Base qualities were left out, and no much larger clone turns up one base away. The sequencing input was peripheral blood. The chain is assembled from TRBV9 and TRBJ1-6; 11 middle bases align to TRBD1. This clonotype was sampled from a woman aged 25 to 45 with acute or convalescent COVID-19. CDR3 protein: CASSVAGQGDGSPLHF. The DNA sequence is TGTGCCAGCAGCGTAGCGGGACAGGGGGATGGTTCACCCCTCCACTTT.